The 5 T cell receptor beta chains presented below share a single source sample, sequenced in a study of T cell responses to AZD1222 COVID-19 vaccine. TCRdb's copy holds only in-frame clones and misses some; the assay was immunoSEQ multiplex PCR. The sample contains around 84,000 clones, 75% to 90% of which appear only once. Sample: peripheral blood, taken on day 0 of AZD1222 vaccination. All receptors derive from an adult in good health.

The V and J genes are TRBV4-1 and TRBJ2-7, with 8 bases identical to TRBD1. CDR3 length: 14 amino acids. Trimming at V came to 5 bases and at J to 1 base, leaving 4 bases not matched to a gene. Germline CDR1 reads MGHRA; CDR2 reads YSYEKL. The CDR3 sequence: CASSVQGDSYEQYF. In nucleotides, the CDR3 is TGCGCCAGCAGCGTACAGGGGGATTCCTACGAGCAGTACTTC.

The CDR3 spells CASSLTGGVGNIQYF. The CDR3 DNA follows: TGTGCCAGCAGCCTCACAGGAGGCGTCGGAAACATTCAGTACTTC. This chain uses TRBV14 with TRBJ2-4; possibly TRBD1 or TRBD2 for D (5 bases each). V was cut by 4 bases and J by 6 bases, with 16 bases left in between. The CDR3 spans 15 residues. Germline CDR1 and CDR2: SGHDN and FVKESK.

This clone is a singleton in its sample. This sequence joins TRBV6-1 and TRBJ1-2; possible D gene TRBD1, 6 bases. CDR3 length: 13 amino acids. Trimming pared 1 base from V and 5 bases from J, leaving 8 bases between. Germline V CDR1 and CDR2: MNHNS, SASEGT. CDR3 sequence reads: CASSEGTVYGYTF. CDR3 DNA sequence: TGTGCCAGCAGTGAAGGGACAGTGTATGGCTACACCTTC.

The gene calls are TRBV30 and TRBJ2-2; D is possibly TRBD2 (6 bases). This CDR3 comprises 14 residues. V lost 4 bases and J lost 6, with 15 bases in between. CDR1 is GTSNPN and CDR2 is SVGIG in the germline V gene (reference sequence). CDR3 sequence reads: CAWTSWEEAGELFF. DNA for the CDR3: TGTGCCTGGACTTCGTGGGAGGAGGCCGGGGAGCTGTTTTTT.

The chain employs TRBV13 and TRBJ2-2; TRBD1 matches at 9 bases. The CDR3 is 16 amino acids. With V trimmed by 5 bases and J by 5 bases, 9 bases remained unmatched. Germline loops: CDR1 PRHDT, CDR2 FYEKMQ (reference sequence). CDR3 amino acids: CASSAGTGKRTGELFF. The CDR3 coding sequence is TGTGCCAGCAGCGCCGGGACAGGGAAGCGAACCGGGGAGCTGTTTTTT.